Sequencing of this TCR beta chain was carried out in a study of beta chain features in type 1 diabetes. Study-wide points: For Type 1 diabetes patients, all four CD4+ subsets carried TCRB CDR3s that were moderately but significantly shorter. TCRB repertoires of naive, central memory and Treg cells appeared more similar among patients than among healthy donors.

Investigators reverse transcribed all isolated RNA, so they sequenced expressed TCRB transcripts. The table came from immunoSEQ multiplex PCR; TCRdb's copy has only in-frame clones and leaves some out. The data show 600,000 or so clones, with 9.5% to 15% seen just once and roughly 0.12% held by the top ten. Note on this clone: Its target is not known.

V was trimmed by 4 bases and J by 6 bases, leaving 21 bases between them. The CDR3 is 16 amino acids. Germline V lookup: CDR1 SGDLS, CDR2 YYNGEE. The origin of this receptor is a man aged 25-45 years with type 1 diabetes. This chain connects TRBV9 to TRBJ2-3; either TRBD1 or TRBD2 may fit D (5 bases each). The sample was naive CD4+ T cells from blood. CDR3 residues: CASSPQDSTQRDTQYF. The CDR3 DNA reads as TGTGCCAGCAGCCCTCAAGACAGTACGCAGCGGGATACGCAGTATTTT.